Listed below are T cell receptor beta chains from one sample, sequenced in a study of radiotherapy plus CTLA-4 blockade in lung cancer. Sequencing used immunoSEQ multiplex PCR; TCRdb keeps in-frame clones, though not all of them. The sample comprises around 37,000 clones, around 77% of which are singletons, and around 9.9% rests with the top ten. This material consisted of peripheral blood, taken from a patient treated with radiotherapy plus ipilimumab. The receptors come from a human donor with non-small cell lung cancer who had stable disease on radiotherapy plus ipilimumab. Each CDR3 is given with its conserved first and last residue. Fields, in order: CDR3 length, D gene, V gene, J gene, clone size, CDR3 protein, CDR3 DNA. D genes are given only for firm matches. Clone size is not always given. Where it is, it says once, few, many or a class for expanded clones.

13,TRBD1,TRBV7-9,TRBJ1-5,.,CASSFTGDQPQHF,TGTGCCAGCAGCTTTACAGGGGATCAGCCCCAGCATTTT
14,.,TRBV30,TRBJ1-4,few,CAWTSGQSREKLFF,TGTGCCTGGACATCAGGGCAGTCTCGCGAAAAACTGTTTTTT
16,.,TRBV28,TRBJ1-5,.,CASRGGGARSNQPQHF,TGTGCCAGCAGGGGGGGTGGGGCTCGTAGCAATCAGCCCCAGCATTTT
16,TRBD1,TRBV10-2,TRBJ1-3,.,CASSRILGQGGNTIYF,TGCGCCAGCAGCCGGATACTAGGACAGGGGGGAAACACCATATATTTT
11,.,TRBV29-1,TRBJ2-7,medium-sized,CSVADFGEQYF,TGCAGCGTTGCCGACTTCGGCGAGCAGTACTTC
16,.,TRBV5-1,TRBJ1-2,.,CASSLAPGLANYGYTF,TGCGCCAGCAGCTTGGCTCCAGGGCTAGCGAACTATGGCTACACCTTC
13,.,TRBV6-5,TRBJ1-5,.,CASRIRSNQPQHF,TGTGCCAGCAGGATCCGGTCCAATCAGCCCCAGCATTTT
15,.,TRBV5-4,TRBJ2-1,.,CASSRDTSSYNEQFF,TGTGCCAGCAGCCGGGACACCTCTTCCTACAATGAGCAGTTCTTC
15,TRBD1,TRBV19,TRBJ1-5,.,CASTGTGVINQPQHF,TGTGCCAGTACCGGGACAGGGGTAATTAATCAGCCCCAGCATTTT
16,.,TRBV19,TRBJ1-1,.,CASSISGVGKNTEAFF,TGTGCCAGTAGTATCTCAGGGGTGGGGAAGAACACTGAAGCTTTCTTT
16,.,TRBV5-1,TRBJ2-1,.,CASSVDYSARRNEQFF,TGCGCCAGCAGCGTTGATTATAGCGCCCGGCGGAATGAGCAGTTCTTC
14,.,TRBV11-3,TRBJ2-7,.,CASSLGSGEHEQYF,TGTGCCAGCAGCTTGGGGTCGGGGGAACACGAGCAGTACTTC
10,.,TRBV29-1,TRBJ2-7,.,CSVMTGEQYF,TGCAGCGTTATGACAGGCGAGCAGTACTTC
14,.,TRBV6-5,TRBJ2-6,few,CASTPGVGANVLTF,TGTGCCAGCACCCCCGGGGTTGGGGCCAACGTCCTGACTTTC
13,.,TRBV18,TRBJ1-2,.,CASSPRAGDGYTF,TGTGCCAGCTCACCACGTGCGGGAGATGGCTACACCTTC
14,.,TRBV2,TRBJ1-2,.,CASSSSGKTYGYTF,TGTGCCAGCAGCTCTTCCGGGAAGACCTATGGCTACACCTTC
13,.,TRBV5-1,TRBJ1-1,.,CASSLDAVTEAFF,TGCGCCAGCAGCTTGGATGCGGTTACTGAAGCTTTCTTT
14,.,TRBV6-4,TRBJ1-5,.,CASSVGLSAQPQHF,TGTGCCAGCAGTGTCGGCCTAAGCGCCCAGCCCCAGCATTTT
15,.,TRBV30,TRBJ1-3,.,CAWSGAGRIGNTIYF,TGTGCCTGGAGTGGGGCCGGTCGGATCGGAAACACCATATATTTT
14,.,TRBV7-2,TRBJ1-5,.,CASSLAGGDQPQHF,TGTGCCAGCAGCTTAGCGGGAGGGGATCAGCCCCAGCATTTT
14,TRBD1,TRBV5-1,TRBJ1-3,.,CASSLGTARNTIYF,TGCGCCAGCAGCCTAGGGACAGCTCGAAACACCATATATTTT
12,.,TRBV7-9,TRBJ1-1,.,CASRFSDTEAFF,TGTGCCAGCAGGTTTTCGGACACTGAAGCTTTCTTT
15,.,TRBV7-2,TRBJ1-2,.,CASSLFIGDSYGYTF,TGTGCCAGCAGCTTATTTATCGGGGATTCCTATGGCTACACCTTC
16,TRBD2,TRBV7-8,TRBJ2-1,.,CASSLDPGLAGGEQFF,TGTGCCAGCAGCTTAGACCCGGGACTAGCGGGGGGGGAGCAGTTCTTC
14,.,TRBV4-1,TRBJ1-2,.,CASSQAMGHYGYTF,TGCGCCAGCAGCCAAGCAATGGGGCACTATGGCTACACCTTC
16,TRBD1,TRBV12-5,TRBJ1-5,.,CASGLGEGTGNQPQHF,TGTGCTAGTGGTTTAGGAGAGGGGACAGGGAATCAGCCCCAGCATTTT
15,.,TRBV5-5,TRBJ2-7,.,CASSTPTRQSYEQYF,TGTGCCAGCAGCACTCCAACTCGACAGTCCTACGAGCAGTACTTC
14,.,TRBV6-1,TRBJ1-4,.,CASSKQGLSEKLFF,TGTGCCAGCAGCAAGCAGGGGTTGAGCGAAAAACTGTTTTTT
14,.,TRBV7-8,TRBJ2-2,.,CASSAREISGELFF,TGTGCCAGCAGCGCCCGGGAGATTAGCGGGGAGCTGTTTTTT
17,TRBD1,TRBV11-2,TRBJ1-4,.,CASSSLDRGYTNEKLFF,TGTGCCAGCAGCTCCCTGGACAGGGGGTACACTAATGAAAAACTGTTTTTT
15,TRBD2,TRBV6-5,TRBJ2-7,medium-sized,CASKTRGGRIYEQYF,TGTGCCAGCAAAACGAGGGGAGGGAGAATCTACGAGCAGTACTTC
16,TRBD2,TRBV5-1,TRBJ2-3,.,CASSLAGGASTDTQYF,TGCGCCAGCAGCTTGGCCGGGGGGGCTAGCACAGATACGCAGTATTTT
13,.,TRBV25-1,TRBJ1-1,medium-sized,CASSLDGVTEAFF,TGTGCCAGCAGCCTAGACGGAGTCACTGAAGCTTTCTTT
15,TRBD1,TRBV6-6,TRBJ1-2,.,CASSDRDSINYGYTF,TGTGCCAGCAGTGACCGGGACAGCATTAACTATGGCTACACCTTC
14,.,TRBV5-1,TRBJ1-2,few,CASSWGPDYYGYTF,TGCGCCAGCAGCTGGGGGCCGGACTACTATGGCTACACCTTC